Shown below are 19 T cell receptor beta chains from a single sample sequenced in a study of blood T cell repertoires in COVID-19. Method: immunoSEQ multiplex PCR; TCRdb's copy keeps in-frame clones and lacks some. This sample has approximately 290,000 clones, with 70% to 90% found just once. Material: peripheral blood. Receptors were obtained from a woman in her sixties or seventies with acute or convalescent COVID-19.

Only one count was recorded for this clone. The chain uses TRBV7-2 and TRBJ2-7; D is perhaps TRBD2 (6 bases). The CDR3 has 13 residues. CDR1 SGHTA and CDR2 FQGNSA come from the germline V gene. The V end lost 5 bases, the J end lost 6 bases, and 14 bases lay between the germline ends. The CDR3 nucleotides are TGTGCCAGCAGCCCCCGCGGGGATGGCGAGCAGTACTTC. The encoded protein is CASSPRGDGEQYF.

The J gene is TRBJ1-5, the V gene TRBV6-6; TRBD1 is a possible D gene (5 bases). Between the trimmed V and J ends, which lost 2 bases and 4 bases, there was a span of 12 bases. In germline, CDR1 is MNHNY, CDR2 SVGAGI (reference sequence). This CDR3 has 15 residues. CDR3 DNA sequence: TGTGCCAGCAGTTACGGGCAGGGATTTAATCAGCCCCAGCATTTT. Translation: CASSYGQGFNQPQHF.

CDR3 loop: CASSLSGGGLDSNQPQHF. The DNA of the CDR3 is TGTGCCAGCAGCCTATCCGGGGGGGGGCTGGATAGCAATCAGCCCCAGCATTTT. The chain recombines TRBV7-9 with TRBJ1-5; D is perhaps TRBD1 (6 bases). The germline V gene encodes CDR1 SEHNR and CDR2 FQNEAQ (reference sequence). Trimming left V 5 bases short and J 0 bases short, with 20 bases between. This CDR3 has 18 amino acids.

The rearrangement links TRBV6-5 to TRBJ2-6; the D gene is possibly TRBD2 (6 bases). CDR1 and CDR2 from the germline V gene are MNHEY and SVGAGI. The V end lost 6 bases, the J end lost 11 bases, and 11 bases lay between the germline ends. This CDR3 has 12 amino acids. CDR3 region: CASRRDSHVLTF. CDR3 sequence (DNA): TGTGCCAGCAGAAGGGACTCCCACGTCCTGACTTTC.

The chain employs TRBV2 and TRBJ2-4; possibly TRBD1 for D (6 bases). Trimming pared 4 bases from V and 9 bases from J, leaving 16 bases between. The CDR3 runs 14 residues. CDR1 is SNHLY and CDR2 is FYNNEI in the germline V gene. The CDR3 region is CASSVTQGVGIQYF. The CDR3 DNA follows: TGTGCCAGCAGTGTAACACAGGGCGTCGGCATTCAGTACTTC. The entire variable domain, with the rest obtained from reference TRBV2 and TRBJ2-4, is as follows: EPEVTQTPSHQVTQMGQEVILRCVPISNHLYFYWYRQILGQKVEFLVSFYNNEISEKSEIFDDQFSVERPDGSNFTLKIRSTKLEDSAMYFCASSVTQGVGIQYFGAGTRLSVL.

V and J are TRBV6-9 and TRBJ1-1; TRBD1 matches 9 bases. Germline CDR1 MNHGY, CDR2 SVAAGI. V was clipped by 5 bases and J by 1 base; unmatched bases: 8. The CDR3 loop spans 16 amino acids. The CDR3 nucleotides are TGTGCCAGCAGTCCGGGACAGGGACAGAGGAACACTGAAGCTTTCTTT. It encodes CASSPGQGQRNTEAFF.

The CDR3 region is CASRGGLANTGELFF. CDR3 coding DNA: TGTGCCAGCAGGGGGGGACTAGCCAACACCGGGGAGCTGTTTTTT. The chain has TRBV6-5 and TRBJ2-2, with 9 nucleotides matching TRBD2. This CDR3 is built from 15 residues. J gave up 2 bases and V 6 bases, and 4 bases lay outside the gene matches. Germline CDR1 is MNHEY and CDR2 is SVGAGI.

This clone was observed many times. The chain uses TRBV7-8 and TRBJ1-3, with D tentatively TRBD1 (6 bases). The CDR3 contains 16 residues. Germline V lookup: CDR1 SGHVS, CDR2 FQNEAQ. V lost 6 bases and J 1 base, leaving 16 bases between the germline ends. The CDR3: CASRIGTQFSGNTIYF. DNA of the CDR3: TGTGCCAGCAGGATCGGGACACAATTTTCTGGAAACACCATATATTTT.

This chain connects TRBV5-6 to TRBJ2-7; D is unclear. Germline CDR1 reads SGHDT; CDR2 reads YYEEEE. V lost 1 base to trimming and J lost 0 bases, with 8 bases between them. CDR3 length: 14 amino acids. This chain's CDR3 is CASSLLYSSYEQYF. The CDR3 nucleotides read TGTGCCAGCAGCTTGTTGTACAGCTCCTACGAGCAGTACTTC.

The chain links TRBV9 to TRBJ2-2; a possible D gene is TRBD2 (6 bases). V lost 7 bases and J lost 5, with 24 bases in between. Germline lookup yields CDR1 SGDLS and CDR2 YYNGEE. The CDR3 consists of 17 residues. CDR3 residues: CASGATSPFFWTGELFF. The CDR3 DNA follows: TGTGCCAGCGGAGCTACTAGCCCGTTTTTTTGGACCGGGGAGCTGTTTTTT.

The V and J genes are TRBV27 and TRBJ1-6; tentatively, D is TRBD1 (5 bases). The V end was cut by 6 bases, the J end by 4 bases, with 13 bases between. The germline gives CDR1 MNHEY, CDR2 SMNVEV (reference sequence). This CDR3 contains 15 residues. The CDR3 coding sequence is TGTGCCAGCAGCCCAGTGACAGCATATAATTCACCCCTCCACTTT. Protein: CASSPVTAYNSPLHF.

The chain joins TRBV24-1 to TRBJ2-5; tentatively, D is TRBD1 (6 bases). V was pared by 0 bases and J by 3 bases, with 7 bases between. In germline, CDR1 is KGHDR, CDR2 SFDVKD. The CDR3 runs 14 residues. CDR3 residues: CATSDLNREETQYF. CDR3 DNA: TGTGCCACCAGTGATTTGAACAGGGAAGAGACCCAGTACTTC.

CDR3 coding DNA: TGTGCCAGCAGCCTAACAGGGGGTGGTCCCTATGGCTACACCTTC. Its protein is CASSLTGGGPYGYTF. The chain uses TRBV28 and TRBJ1-2, with 8 bases that match TRBD1. This CDR3 is built from 15 residues. Per germline, CDR1 MDHEN and CDR2 SYDVKM. V trimming: 6 bases; J trimming: 4 bases; junction bases outside the gene matches: 10.

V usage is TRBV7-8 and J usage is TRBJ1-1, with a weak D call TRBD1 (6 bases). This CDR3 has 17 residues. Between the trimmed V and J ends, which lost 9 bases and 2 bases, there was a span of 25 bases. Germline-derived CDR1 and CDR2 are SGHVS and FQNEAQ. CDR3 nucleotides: TGTGCCAGTCGGGCGGGTAGAGGACGACAGGTTAACACTGAAGCTTTCTTT. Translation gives CASRAGRGRQVNTEAFF.

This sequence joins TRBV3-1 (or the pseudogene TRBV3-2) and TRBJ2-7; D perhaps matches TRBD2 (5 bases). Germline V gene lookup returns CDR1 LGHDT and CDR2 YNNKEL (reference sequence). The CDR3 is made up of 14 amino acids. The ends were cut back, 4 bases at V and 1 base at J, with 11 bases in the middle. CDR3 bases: TGTGCCAGCAGCCCCCTCGGCGGGTCCTACGAGCAGTACTTC. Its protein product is CASSPLGGSYEQYF.

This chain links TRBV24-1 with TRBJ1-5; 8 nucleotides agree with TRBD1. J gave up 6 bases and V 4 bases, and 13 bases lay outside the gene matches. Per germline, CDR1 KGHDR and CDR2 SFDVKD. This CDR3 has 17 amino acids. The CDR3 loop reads CATSDAKAGGLGQPQHF. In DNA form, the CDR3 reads TGTGCCACCAGTGACGCCAAGGCAGGGGGCTTGGGTCAGCCCCAGCATTTT.

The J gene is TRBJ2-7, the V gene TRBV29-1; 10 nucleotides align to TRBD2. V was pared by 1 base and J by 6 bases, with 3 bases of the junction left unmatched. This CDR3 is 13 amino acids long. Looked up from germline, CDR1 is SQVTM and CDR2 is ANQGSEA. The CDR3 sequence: CSVEVLAGVEQYF. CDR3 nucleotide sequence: TGCAGCGTTGAAGTCCTAGCGGGAGTCGAGCAGTACTTC.

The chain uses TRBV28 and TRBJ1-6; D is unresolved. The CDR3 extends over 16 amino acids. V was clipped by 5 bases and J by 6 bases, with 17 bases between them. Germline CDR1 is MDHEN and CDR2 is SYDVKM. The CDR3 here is CASSPLPPGTNSPLHF. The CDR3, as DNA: TGTGCCAGCAGTCCCCTCCCCCCGGGAACTAATTCACCCCTCCACTTT. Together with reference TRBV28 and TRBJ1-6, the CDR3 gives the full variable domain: DVKVTQSSRYLVKRTGEKVFLECVQDMDHENMFWYRQDPGLGLRLIYFSYDVKMKEKGDIPEGYSVSREKKERFSLILESASTNQTSMYLCASSPLPPGTNSPLHFGNGTRLTVT.

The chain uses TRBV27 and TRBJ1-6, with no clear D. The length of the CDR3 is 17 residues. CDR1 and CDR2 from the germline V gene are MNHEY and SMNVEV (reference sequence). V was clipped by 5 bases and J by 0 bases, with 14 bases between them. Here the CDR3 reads CASSPTLPSSYNSPLHF. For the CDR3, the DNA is TGTGCCAGCAGTCCCACCTTGCCGAGCTCCTATAATTCACCCCTCCACTTT.